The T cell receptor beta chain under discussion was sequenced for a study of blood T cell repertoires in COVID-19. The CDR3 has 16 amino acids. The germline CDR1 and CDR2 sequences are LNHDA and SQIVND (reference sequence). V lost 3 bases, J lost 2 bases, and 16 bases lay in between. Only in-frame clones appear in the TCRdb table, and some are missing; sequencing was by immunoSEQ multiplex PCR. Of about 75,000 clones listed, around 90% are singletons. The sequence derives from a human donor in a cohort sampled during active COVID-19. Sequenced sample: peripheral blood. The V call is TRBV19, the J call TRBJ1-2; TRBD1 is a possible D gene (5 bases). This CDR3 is CASSMTAGILNYGYTF. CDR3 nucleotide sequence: TGTGCCAGTAGTATGACTGCAGGGATCCTAAACTATGGCTACACCTTC. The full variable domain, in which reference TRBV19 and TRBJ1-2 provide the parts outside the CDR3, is DGGITQSPKYLFRKEGQNVTLSCEQNLNHDAMYWYRQDPGQGLRLIYYSQIVNDFQKGDIAEGYSVSREKKESFPLTVTSAQKNPTAFYLCASSMTAGILNYGYTFGSGTRLTVV.